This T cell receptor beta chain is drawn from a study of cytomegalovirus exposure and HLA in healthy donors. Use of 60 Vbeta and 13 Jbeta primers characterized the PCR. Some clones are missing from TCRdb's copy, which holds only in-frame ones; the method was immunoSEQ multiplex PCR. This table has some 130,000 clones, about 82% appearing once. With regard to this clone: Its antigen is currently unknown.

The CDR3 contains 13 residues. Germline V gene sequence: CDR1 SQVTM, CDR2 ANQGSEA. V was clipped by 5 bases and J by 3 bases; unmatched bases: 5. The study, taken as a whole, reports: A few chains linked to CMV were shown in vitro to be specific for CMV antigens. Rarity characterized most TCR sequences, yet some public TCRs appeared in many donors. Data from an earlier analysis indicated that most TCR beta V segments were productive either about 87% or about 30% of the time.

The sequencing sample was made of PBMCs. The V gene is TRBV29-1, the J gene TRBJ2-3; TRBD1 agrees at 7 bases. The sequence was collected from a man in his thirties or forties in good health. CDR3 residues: CSVKGTVTDTQYF. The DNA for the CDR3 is TGCAGCGTTAAAGGGACAGTAACAGATACGCAGTATTTT.